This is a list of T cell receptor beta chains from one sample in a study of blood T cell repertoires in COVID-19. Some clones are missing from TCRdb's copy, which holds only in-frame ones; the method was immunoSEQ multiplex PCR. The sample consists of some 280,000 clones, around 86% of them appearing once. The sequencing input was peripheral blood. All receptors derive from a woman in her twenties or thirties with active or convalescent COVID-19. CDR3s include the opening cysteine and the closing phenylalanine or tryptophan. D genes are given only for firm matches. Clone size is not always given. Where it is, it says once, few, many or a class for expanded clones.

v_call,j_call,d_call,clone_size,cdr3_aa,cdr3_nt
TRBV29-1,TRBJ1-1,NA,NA,CSVEVRRDTEAFF,TGCAGCGTTGAGGTCAGGAGGGACACTGAAGCTTTCTTT
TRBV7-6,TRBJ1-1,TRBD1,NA,CASSQTGVGEAFF,TGTGCCAGCAGCCAGACAGGGGTTGGTGAAGCTTTCTTT
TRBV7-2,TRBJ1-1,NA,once,CASSRERNTEAFF,TGTGCCAGCAGCCGCGAAAGAAACACTGAAGCTTTCTTT
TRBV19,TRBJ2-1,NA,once,CASSIEVTASSYNEQFF,TGTGCCAGTAGTATAGAGGTGACAGCGAGCTCCTACAATGAGCAGTTCTTC
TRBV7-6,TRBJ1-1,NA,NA,CASSSTSGQTEAFF,TGTGCCAGCAGCTCAACATCAGGCCAGACTGAAGCTTTCTTT
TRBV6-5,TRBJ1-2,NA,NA,CASSYSDYRGGYTF,TGTGCCAGCAGTTACTCGGACTACCGGGGCGGCTACACCTTC
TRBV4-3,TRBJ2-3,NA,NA,CASSPRGYTDTQYF,TGCGCCAGCAGCCCCCGAGGCTACACAGATACGCAGTATTTT
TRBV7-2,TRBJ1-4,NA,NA,CASSLEVTATNEKLFF,TGTGCCAGCAGCTTAGAAGTGACAGCAACTAATGAAAAACTGTTTTTT
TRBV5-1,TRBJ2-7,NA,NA,CASSFSQNYEQYF,TGCGCCAGCAGCTTTAGTCAAAACTACGAGCAGTACTTC
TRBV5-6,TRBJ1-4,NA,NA,CASSGTVGSEKLFF,TGTGCCAGCAGCGGAACTGTCGGGAGCGAAAAACTGTTTTTT
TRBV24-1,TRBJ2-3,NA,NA,CATSGALGGDHTSTDTQYF,TGTGCCACCAGTGGTGCCCTAGGCGGGGACCACACTAGCACAGATACGCAGTATTTT
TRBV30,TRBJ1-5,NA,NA,CAWSVMGLNQPQHF,TGTGCCTGGAGTGTGATGGGGCTGAATCAGCCCCAGCATTTT
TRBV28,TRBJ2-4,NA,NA,CASRASGIQYF,TGTGCCAGCAGAGCTTCGGGTATTCAGTACTTC
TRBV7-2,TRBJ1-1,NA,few,CASSLRVFTTEAFF,TGTGCCAGCAGCTTGAGGGTTTTCACAACTGAAGCTTTCTTT
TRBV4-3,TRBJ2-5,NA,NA,CASSQDGGKETQYF,TGCGCCAGCAGCCAAGATGGGGGGAAGGAGACCCAGTACTTC
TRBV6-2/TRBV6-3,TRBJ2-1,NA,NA,CASSYSTYEQFF,TGTGCCAGCAGTTACTCGACATATGAGCAGTTCTTC
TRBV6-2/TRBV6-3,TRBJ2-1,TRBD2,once,CASSIQLAGAGNEQFF,TGTGCCAGCAGTATCCAACTAGCGGGGGCGGGGAATGAGCAGTTCTTC
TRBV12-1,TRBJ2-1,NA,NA,CASSRVSGGIYNEQFF,TGTGCCAGCAGCCGAGTTAGCGGGGGGATATACAATGAGCAGTTCTTC
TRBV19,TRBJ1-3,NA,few,CASSIGVRGLAGNTIYF,TGTGCCAGTAGTATAGGTGTCAGGGGTCTCGCTGGAAACACCATATATTTT
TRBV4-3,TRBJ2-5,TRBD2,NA,CASSQIAGAQETQYF,TGCGCCAGCAGCCAAATAGCGGGGGCCCAAGAGACCCAGTACTTC
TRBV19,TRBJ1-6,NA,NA,CASSAEGGVLNSPLHF,TGTGCCAGTAGTGCCGAGGGGGGGGTACTAAATTCACCCCTCCACTTT
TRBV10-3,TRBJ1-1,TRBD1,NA,CAISKTGGDTEAFF,TGTGCCATCAGTAAGACAGGGGGAGACACTGAAGCTTTCTTT
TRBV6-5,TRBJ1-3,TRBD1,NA,CASTQGQFSGNTIYF,TGTGCCAGCACCCAGGGACAGTTCTCTGGAAACACCATATATTTT
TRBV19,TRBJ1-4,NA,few,CASSIWVAASNEKLFF,TGTGCCAGTAGTATATGGGTCGCGGCCTCTAATGAAAAACTGTTTTTT
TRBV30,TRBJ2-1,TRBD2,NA,CASRGTNNEQFF,TGTGCCTCCCGGGGGACTAACAATGAGCAGTTCTTC
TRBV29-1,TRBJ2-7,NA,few,CSVEDPTYEQYF,TGCAGCGTTGAAGATCCCACCTACGAGCAGTACTTC
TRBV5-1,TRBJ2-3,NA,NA,CASSLARAGRSTDTQYF,TGCGCCAGCAGCTTGGCCCGAGCGGGCAGAAGCACAGATACGCAGTATTTT
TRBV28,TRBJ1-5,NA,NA,CASSLAAQPQHF,TGTGCCAGCAGTTTGGCCGCCCAGCCCCAGCATTTT
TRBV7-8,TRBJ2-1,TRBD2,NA,CASSRTGGGYNEQFF,TGTGCCAGCAGCAGGACTGGGGGGGGATACAATGAGCAGTTCTTC
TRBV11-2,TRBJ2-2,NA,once,CASSLAGSTGELFF,TGTGCCAGCAGCTTAGCCGGGAGCACCGGGGAGCTGTTTTTT
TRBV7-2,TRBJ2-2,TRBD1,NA,CASSLRFRDSGTGELFF,TGTGCCAGCAGCTTAAGGTTCCGGGACAGTGGCACCGGGGAGCTGTTTTTT
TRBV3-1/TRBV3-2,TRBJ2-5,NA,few,CASSSRGKSQYF,TGTGCCAGCAGTTCCCGCGGGAAGTCCCAGTACTTC
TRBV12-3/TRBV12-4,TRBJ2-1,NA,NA,CASSFRVPNEQFF,TGTGCCAGCAGTTTTCGAGTTCCCAATGAGCAGTTCTTC
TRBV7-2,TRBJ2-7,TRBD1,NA,CASSSTGQGYEQYF,TGTGCCAGCAGCTCCACGGGACAGGGCTACGAGCAGTACTTC
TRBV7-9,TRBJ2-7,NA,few,CASSPSEGYEQYF,TGTGCCAGCAGCCCTAGCGAGGGCTACGAGCAGTACTTC
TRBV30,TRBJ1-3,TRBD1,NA,CAWSTGTDGNTIYF,TGTGCCTGGAGCACCGGGACAGATGGAAACACCATATATTTT
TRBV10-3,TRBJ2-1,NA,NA,CAAQGQVHQNEQFF,TGTGCCGCCCAGGGGCAGGTCCACCAGAATGAGCAGTTCTTC
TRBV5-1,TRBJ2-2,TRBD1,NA,CASSRGQSSNTGELFF,TGCGCCAGCAGCAGGGGACAGTCCTCGAACACCGGGGAGCTGTTTTTT
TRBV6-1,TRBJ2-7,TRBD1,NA,CASSSQGWQYF,TGTGCCAGCAGTTCACAGGGGTGGCAGTACTTC
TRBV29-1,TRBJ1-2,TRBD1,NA,CSAWDRKNYGYTF,TGCAGCGCTTGGGACAGGAAGAACTATGGCTACACCTTC
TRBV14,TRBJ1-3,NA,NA,CASSQTGLGNTIYF,TGTGCCAGCAGCCAAACAGGGCTTGGAAACACCATATATTTT
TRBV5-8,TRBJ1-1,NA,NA,CASSLYSGGTEAFF,TGTGCCAGCAGCTTGTACTCGGGGGGGACTGAAGCTTTCTTT
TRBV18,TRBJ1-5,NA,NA,CASSPKQGGPQHF,TGTGCCAGCTCACCGAAGCAAGGGGGGCCCCAGCATTTT
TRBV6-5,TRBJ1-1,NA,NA,CASLLGRTHTEAFF,TGTGCCAGCCTCTTGGGGAGAACGCACACTGAAGCTTTCTTT